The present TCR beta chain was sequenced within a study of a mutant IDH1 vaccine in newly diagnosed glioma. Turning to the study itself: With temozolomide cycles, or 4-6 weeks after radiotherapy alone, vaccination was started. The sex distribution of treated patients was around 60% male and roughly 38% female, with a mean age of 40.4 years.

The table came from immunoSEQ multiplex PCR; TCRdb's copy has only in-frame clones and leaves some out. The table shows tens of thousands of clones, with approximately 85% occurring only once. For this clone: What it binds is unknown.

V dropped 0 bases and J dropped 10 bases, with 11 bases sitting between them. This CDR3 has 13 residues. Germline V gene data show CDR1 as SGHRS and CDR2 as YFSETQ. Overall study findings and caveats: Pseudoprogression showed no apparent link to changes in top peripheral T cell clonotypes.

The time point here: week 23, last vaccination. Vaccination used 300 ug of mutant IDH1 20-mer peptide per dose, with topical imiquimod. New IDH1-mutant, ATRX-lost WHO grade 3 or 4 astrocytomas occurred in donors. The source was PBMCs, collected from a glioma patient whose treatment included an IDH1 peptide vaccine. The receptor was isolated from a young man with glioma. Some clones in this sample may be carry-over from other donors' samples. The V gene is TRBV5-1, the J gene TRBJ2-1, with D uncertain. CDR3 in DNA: TGCGCCAGCAGCTTGGCCAGAACCAGGGAGCAGTTCTTC. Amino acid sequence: CASSLARTREQFF.